This T cell receptor beta chain originates from a study of shared clonotypes between healthy human individuals. Study-wide context: The study used three CD4 naive, three CD4 memory, two CD8 naive and one CD8 memory plate per donor. General study results and limits: Generation probabilities of non-shared clonotypes were lower (relative to those shared by all four donors).

The germline V gene has CDR1 SEHNR and CDR2 FQNEAQ (reference sequence). The CDR3 loop spans 13 amino acids. Notes on this clone: Its cognate antigen is unknown. A junction boundary mismatches the germline segment, possibly from a read error.

Using about 220 ng DNA, around 30,000 T cell genomes, the sorted-subset replicate PCRs were run. The table came from immunoSEQ multiplex PCR; TCRdb's copy has only in-frame clones and leaves some out. The profile shows some 2,500,000 clones, approximately 93% of them singletons. The clonotype was recovered from a man younger than 35 in good health. Some clones in this sample may be carry-over from other donors' samples. Material for sequencing was naive CD4+ T cells from PBMCs. Subset defined: CD45RA+ positively selected. The chain carries TRBV7-9 and TRBJ1-1; 7 nucleotides align to TRBD1. The CDR3 sequence is CASSLQTGSDRIF. DNA of the CDR3: TGTGCCAGCAGCTTGCAGACAGGGTCGGATCGGATCTTT. The full variable domain, completed using reference TRBV7-9 and TRBJ1-1, is DTGVSQNPRHKITKRGQNVTFRCDPISEHNRLYWYRQTLGQGPEFLTYFQNEAQLEKSRLLSDRFSAERPKGSFSTLEIQRTEQGDSAMYLCASSLQTGSDRIFGQGTRLTVV.